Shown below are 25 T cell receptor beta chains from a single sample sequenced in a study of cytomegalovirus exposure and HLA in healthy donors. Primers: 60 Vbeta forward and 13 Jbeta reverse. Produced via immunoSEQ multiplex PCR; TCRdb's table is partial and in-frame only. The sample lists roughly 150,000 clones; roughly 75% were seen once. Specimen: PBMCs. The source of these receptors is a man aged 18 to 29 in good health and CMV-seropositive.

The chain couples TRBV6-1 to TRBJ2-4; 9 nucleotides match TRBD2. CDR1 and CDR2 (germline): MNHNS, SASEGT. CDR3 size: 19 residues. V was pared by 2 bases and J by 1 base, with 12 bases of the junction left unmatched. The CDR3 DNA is TGTGCCAGCAGTGAACCGCCAGGACTAGCGAGGAAGGCCAAAAACATTCAGTACTTC. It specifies CASSEPPGLARKAKNIQYF.

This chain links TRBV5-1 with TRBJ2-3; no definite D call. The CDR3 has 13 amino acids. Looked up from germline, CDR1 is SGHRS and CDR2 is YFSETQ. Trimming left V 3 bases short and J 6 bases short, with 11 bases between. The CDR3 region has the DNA TGCGCCAGCAGCTGGGCCAGAGAGGATACGCAGTATTTT. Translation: CASSWAREDTQYF. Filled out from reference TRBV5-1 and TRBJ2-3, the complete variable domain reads KAGVTQTPRYLIKTRGQQVTLSCSPISGHRSVSWYQQTPGQGLQFLFEYFSETQRNKGNFPGRFSGRQFSNSRSEMNVSTLELGDSALYLCASSWAREDTQYFGPGTRLTVL.

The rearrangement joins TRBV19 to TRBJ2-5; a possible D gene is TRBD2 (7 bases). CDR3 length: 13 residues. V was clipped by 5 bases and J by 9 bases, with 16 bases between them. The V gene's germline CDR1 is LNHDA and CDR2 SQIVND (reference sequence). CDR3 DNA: TGTGCCAGTAGTCCCCGGAGAGGGGGGGCCCAGTACTTC. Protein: CASSPRRGGAQYF.

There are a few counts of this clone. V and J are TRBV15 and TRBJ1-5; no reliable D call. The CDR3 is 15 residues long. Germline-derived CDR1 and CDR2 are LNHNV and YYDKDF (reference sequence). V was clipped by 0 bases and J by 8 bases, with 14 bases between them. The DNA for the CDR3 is TGTGCCACCAGCAGAGATGGAGACCCCGGGGAGCCCCAGCATTTT. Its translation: CATSRDGDPGEPQHF.

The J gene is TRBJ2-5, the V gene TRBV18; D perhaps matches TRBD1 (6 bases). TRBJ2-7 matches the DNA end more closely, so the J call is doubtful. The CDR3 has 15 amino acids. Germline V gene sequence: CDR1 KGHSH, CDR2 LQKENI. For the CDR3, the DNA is TGTGCCAGCTCACCTTATGGGGGCATCACCTACGAGCAGTACTTC. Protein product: CASSPYGGITYEQYF.

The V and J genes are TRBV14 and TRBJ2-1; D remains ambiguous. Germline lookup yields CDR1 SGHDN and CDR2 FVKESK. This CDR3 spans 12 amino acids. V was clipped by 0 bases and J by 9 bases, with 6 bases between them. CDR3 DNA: TGTGCCAGCAGCCAAGATCTTAGTGAGCAGTTCTTC. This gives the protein CASSQDLSEQFF. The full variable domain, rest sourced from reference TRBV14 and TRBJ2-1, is EAGVTQFPSHSVIEKGQTVTLRCDPISGHDNLYWYRRVMGKEIKFLLHFVKESKQDESGMPNNRFLAERTGGTYSTLKVQPAELEDSGVYFCASSQDLSEQFFGPGTRLTVL.

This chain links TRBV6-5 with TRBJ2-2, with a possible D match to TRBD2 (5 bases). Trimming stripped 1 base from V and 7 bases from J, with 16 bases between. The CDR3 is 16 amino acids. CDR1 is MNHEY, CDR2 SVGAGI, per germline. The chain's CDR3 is CASSYFIARPRGELFF. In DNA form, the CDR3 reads TGTGCCAGCAGTTACTTTATAGCGCGACCACGCGGGGAGCTGTTTTTT.

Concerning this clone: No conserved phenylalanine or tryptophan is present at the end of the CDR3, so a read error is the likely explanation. In nucleotides, the CDR3 is TGTGCCAGCAGCTACAGGACTAGCGCGAACGAGCAGTACCTC. Translated, it gives CASSYRTSANEQYL. V usage is TRBV5-4 and J usage is TRBJ2-7; 9 nucleotides align to TRBD2. Germline trimming cut 3 bases from V and 5 bases from J; bases unmatched to any gene: 6. In germline, CDR1 is SGHNT, CDR2 YYREEE (reference sequence). The CDR3 is made up of 14 amino acids.

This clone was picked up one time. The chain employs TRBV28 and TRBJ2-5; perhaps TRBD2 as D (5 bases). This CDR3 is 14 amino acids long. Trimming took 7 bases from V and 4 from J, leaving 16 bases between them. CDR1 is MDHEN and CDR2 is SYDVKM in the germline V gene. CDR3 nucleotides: TGTGCCAGCATGAGGGAGTCCTTGGGAGAGACCCAGTACTTC. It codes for CASMRESLGETQYF.

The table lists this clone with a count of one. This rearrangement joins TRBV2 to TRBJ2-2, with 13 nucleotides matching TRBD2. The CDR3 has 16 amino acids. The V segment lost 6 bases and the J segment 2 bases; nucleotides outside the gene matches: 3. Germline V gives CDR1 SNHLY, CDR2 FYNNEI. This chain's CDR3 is CASRGGLAGNTGELFF. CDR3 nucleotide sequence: TGTGCCAGCAGGGGGGGACTAGCGGGAAACACCGGGGAGCTGTTTTTT. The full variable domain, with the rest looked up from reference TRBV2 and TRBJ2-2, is EPEVTQTPSHQVTQMGQEVILRCVPISNHLYFYWYRQILGQKVEFLVSFYNNEISEKSEIFDDQFSVERPDGSNFTLKIRSTKLEDSAMYFCASRGGLAGNTGELFFGEGSRLTVL.

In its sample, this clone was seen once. CDR3 coding DNA: TGTGCCAGCAGTTTTGCTAGCGGCGCCTACGAGCAGTACTTC. Amino acids: CASSFASGAYEQYF. The V call is TRBV28, the J call TRBJ2-7; TRBD2 matches at 7 bases. V trimming: 3 bases; J trimming: 2 bases; junction bases outside the gene matches: 4. Germline assignment: CDR1 MDHEN and CDR2 SYDVKM. CDR3 length: 14 amino acids. Full variable domain (missing parts from reference TRBV28 and TRBJ2-7): DVKVTQSSRYLVKRTGEKVFLECVQDMDHENMFWYRQDPGLGLRLIYFSYDVKMKEKGDIPEGYSVSREKKERFSLILESASTNQTSMYLCASSFASGAYEQYFGPGTRLTVT.

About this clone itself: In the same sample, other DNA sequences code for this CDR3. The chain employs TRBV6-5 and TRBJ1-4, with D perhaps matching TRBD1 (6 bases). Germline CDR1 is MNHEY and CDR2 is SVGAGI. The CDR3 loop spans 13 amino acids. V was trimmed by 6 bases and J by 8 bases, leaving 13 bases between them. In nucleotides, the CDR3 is TGTGCCAGCAGACCGACAGGCAAGGAAAAACTGTTTTTT. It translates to CASRPTGKEKLFF.

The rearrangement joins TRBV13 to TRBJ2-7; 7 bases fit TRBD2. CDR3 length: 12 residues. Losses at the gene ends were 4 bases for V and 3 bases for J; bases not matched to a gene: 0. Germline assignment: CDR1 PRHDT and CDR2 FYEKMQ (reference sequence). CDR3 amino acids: CASSWGGYEQYF. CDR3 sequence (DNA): TGTGCCAGCAGCTGGGGGGGCTACGAGCAGTACTTC.

The CDR3 region has the DNA TGTGCCAGCACCCAGGGACTTACTATGTTGCAGCCCCAGCATTTT. It is translated as CASTQGLTMLQPQHF. The chain links TRBV28 to TRBJ1-5, with D tentatively TRBD1 (5 bases). V lost 7 bases, J lost 7 bases, and 20 bases lay in between. This CDR3 spans 15 amino acids. Germline V lookup: CDR1 MDHEN, CDR2 SYDVKM.

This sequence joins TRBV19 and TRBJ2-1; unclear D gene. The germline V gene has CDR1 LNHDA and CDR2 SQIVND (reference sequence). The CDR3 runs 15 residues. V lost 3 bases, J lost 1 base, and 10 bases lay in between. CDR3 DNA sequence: TGTGCCAGTAGTATCGGTACTACGTCCTACAATGAGCAGTTCTTC. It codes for CASSIGTTSYNEQFF.

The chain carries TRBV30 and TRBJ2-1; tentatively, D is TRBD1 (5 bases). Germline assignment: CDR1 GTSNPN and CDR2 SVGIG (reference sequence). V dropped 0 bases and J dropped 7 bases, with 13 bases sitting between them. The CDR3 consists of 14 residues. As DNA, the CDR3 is TGTGCCTGGAGTGTAAGTAACAGGAATAATGAGCAGTTCTTC. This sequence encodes CAWSVSNRNNEQFF.

CDR3 sequence reads: CASTVAGENEQYF. In DNA form, the CDR3 reads TGTGCCAGCACCGTAGCGGGAGAGAACGAGCAGTACTTC. This rearrangement joins TRBV28 to TRBJ2-7; 9 nucleotides match TRBD2. CDR3 length: 13 residues. J lost 5 bases, V lost 7 bases, and 6 bases had no gene match. Germline-derived CDR1 and CDR2 are MDHEN and SYDVKM.

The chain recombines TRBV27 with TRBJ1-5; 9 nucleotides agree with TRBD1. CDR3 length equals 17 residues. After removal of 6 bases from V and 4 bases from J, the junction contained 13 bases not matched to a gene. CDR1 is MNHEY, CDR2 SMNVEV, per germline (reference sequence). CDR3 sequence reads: CASSSNHGQGLNQPQHF. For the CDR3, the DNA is TGTGCCAGCAGCTCCAACCATGGACAGGGGCTGAATCAGCCCCAGCATTTT.

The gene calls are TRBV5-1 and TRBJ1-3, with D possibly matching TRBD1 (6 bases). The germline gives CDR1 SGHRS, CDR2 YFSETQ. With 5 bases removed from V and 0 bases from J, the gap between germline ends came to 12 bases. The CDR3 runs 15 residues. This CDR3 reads CASRGTGYSGNTIYF. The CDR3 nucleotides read TGCGCCAGCAGGGGAACAGGGTACTCTGGAAACACCATATATTTT. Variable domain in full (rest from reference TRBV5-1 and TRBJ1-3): KAGVTQTPRYLIKTRGQQVTLSCSPISGHRSVSWYQQTPGQGLQFLFEYFSETQRNKGNFPGRFSGRQFSNSRSEMNVSTLELGDSALYLCASRGTGYSGNTIYFGEGSWLTVV.

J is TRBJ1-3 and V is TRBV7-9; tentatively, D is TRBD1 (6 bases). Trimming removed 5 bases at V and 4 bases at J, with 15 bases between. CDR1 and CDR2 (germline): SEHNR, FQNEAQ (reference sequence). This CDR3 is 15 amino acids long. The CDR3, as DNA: TGTGCCAGCAGCCCGTCAGGGGCGCGGGGAAACACCATATATTTT. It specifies CASSPSGARGNTIYF.

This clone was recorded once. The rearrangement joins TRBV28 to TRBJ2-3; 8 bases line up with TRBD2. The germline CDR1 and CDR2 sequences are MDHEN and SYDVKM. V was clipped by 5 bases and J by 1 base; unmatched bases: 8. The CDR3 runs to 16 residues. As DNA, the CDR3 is TGTGCCAGCAGTGGGGGGGGAGCGGGAGGCACAGATACGCAGTATTTT. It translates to CASSGGGAGGTDTQYF.

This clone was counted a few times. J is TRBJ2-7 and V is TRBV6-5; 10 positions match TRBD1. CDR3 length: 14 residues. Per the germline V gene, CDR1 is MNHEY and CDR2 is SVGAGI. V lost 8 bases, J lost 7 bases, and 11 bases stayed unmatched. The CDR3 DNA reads TGTGCCAGCGCGACCGGGACAGGGGCCGGGGAGCAGTACTTC. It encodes CASATGTGAGEQYF.

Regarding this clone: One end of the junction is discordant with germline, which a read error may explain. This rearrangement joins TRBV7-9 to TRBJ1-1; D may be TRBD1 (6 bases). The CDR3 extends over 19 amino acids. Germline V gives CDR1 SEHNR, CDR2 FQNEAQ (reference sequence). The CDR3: CSSSLDPGSRGARDTEAFF. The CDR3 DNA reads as TGTTCCAGCAGCCTCGACCCTGGAAGCAGGGGCGCCCGGGACACTGAAGCTTTCTTT. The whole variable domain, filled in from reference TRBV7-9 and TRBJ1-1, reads DTGVSQNPRHKITKRGQNVTFRCDPISEHNRLYWYRQTLGQGPEFLTYFQNEAQLEKSRLLSDRFSAERPKGSFSTLEIQRTEQGDSAMYLCSSSLDPGSRGARDTEAFFGQGTRLTVV.

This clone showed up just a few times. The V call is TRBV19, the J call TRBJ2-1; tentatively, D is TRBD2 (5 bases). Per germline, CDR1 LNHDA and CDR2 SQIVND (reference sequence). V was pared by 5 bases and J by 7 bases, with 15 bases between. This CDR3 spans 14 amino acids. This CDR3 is CASSLIIAKNEQFF. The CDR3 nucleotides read TGTGCCAGTAGTCTCATAATAGCGAAAAATGAGCAGTTCTTC.

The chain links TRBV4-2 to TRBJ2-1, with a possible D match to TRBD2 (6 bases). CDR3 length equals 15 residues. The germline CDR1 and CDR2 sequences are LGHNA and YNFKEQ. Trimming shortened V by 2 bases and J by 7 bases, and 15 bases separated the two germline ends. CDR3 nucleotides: TGTGCCAGCAGCCAAAGATCGGGGGACCCGAATGAGCAGTTCTTC. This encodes CASSQRSGDPNEQFF.